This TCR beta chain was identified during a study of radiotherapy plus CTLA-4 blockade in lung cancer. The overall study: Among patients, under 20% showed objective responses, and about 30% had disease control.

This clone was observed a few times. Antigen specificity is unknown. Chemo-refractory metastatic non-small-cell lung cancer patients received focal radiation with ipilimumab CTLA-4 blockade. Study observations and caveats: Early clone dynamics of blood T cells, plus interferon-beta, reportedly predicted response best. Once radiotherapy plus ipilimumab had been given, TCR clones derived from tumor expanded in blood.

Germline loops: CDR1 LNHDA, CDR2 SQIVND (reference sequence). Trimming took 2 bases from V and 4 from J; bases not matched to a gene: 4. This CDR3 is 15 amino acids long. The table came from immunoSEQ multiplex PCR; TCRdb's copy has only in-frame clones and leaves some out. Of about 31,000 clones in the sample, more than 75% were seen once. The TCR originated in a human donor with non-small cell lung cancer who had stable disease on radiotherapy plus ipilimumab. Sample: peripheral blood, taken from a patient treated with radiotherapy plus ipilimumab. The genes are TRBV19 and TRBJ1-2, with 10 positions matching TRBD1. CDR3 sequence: CASSIRTGGTYGYTF. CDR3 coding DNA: TGTGCCAGTAGTATACGGACAGGGGGGACCTATGGCTACACCTTC.